Below, 32 T cell receptor beta chains from the same sample are listed, as sequenced in a study of T cell changes during pregnancy in multiple sclerosis. Libraries were prepared by immunoSEQ multiplex PCR; TCRdb keeps only in-frame clonotypes and omits some of them. Here the sample spans some 21,000 clones, under 95% being singletons. Sequencing used CD4+ T cells from peripheral blood mononuclear cells, obtained in the third trimester of pregnancy. The receptors here all came from a female donor with multiple sclerosis, enrolled in a pregnancy study.

This clone was observed once. V and J are TRBV5-6 and TRBJ2-1, with a tentative D call TRBD1 (6 bases). The CDR3 extends over 14 amino acids. Germline-derived CDR1 and CDR2 are SGHDT and YYEEEE. Trimming shortened V by 4 bases and J by 15 bases, and 23 bases separated the two germline ends. CDR3 DNA sequence: TGTGCCAGCAGCGCGGACCGGGACACAAGCACGGGGTTCTTC. Translation: CASSADRDTSTGFF.

The chain links TRBV2 to TRBJ2-5, with 7 bases aligning to TRBD1. Germline-derived CDR1 and CDR2 are SNHLY and FYNNEI. The CDR3 sequence is 12 residues long. Losses at the gene ends were 8 bases for V and 5 bases for J; bases not matched to a gene: 5. The CDR3 loop is CASLQGWETQYF. The DNA for the CDR3 is TGTGCCAGCCTACAGGGGTGGGAGACCCAGTACTTC.

This chain connects TRBV5-1 to TRBJ2-5, with TRBD2 identical over 10 bases. In germline, CDR1 is SGHRS, CDR2 YFSETQ. The CDR3 totals 16 residues. Unmatched junction bases numbered 13, after V lost 6 bases and J lost 5 bases. The CDR3 loop reads CASKMGSGGAWETQYF. DNA for the CDR3: TGCGCCAGCAAGATGGGAAGCGGGGGGGCTTGGGAGACCCAGTACTTC.

This clone was picked up one time. The chain combines TRBV6-6 with TRBJ1-1; 9 bases fit TRBD1. Germline-derived CDR1 and CDR2 are MNHNY and SVGAGI (reference sequence). V dropped 5 bases and J dropped 5; count of bases not matched to a gene: 9. The CDR3 is 15 amino acids. The CDR3 sequence is CASSRDRVVGTEAFF. CDR3 sequence (DNA): TGTGCCAGCAGTCGGGACAGGGTAGTTGGGACTGAAGCTTTCTTT.

V and J are TRBV9 and TRBJ1-2, with 9 bases lining up with TRBD1. V was clipped by 0 bases and J by 7 bases; unmatched bases: 16. CDR1 SGDLS and CDR2 YYNGEE come from the germline V gene. The CDR3 contains 18 residues. The CDR3 here is CASSVDAGTGTKIRGYTF. DNA of the CDR3: TGTGCCAGCAGCGTAGACGCGGGGACAGGGACAAAAATCCGTGGCTACACCTTC.

The gene calls are TRBV5-4 and TRBJ2-7, with TRBD2 matching over 7 bases. Trimming at V came to 1 base and at J to 2 bases, leaving 6 bases not matched to a gene. This CDR3 is 15 amino acids long. Germline CDR1 SGHNT, CDR2 YYREEE (reference sequence). This chain's CDR3 is CASSLRSGATYEQYF. Written as DNA, the CDR3 is TGTGCCAGCAGCTTGCGGAGCGGGGCGACCTACGAGCAGTACTTC.

The chain links TRBV6-1 to TRBJ2-5; TRBD2 agrees at 9 bases. From germline, CDR1 is MNHNS and CDR2 SASEGT. V lost 7 bases, J lost 7 bases, and 10 bases stayed unmatched. This CDR3 comprises 14 residues. For the CDR3, the DNA is TGTGCCAGCACCCCCGCGGGGGGGGTGTGGACCCAGTACTTC. Encoded protein: CASTPAGGVWTQYF.

This chain connects TRBV30 to TRBJ1-4, with D hard to call. CDR1 and CDR2 from the germline V gene are GTSNPN and SVGIG (reference sequence). Deletions cut 2 bases from V and 16 bases from J, with 14 bases between. The CDR3 is made up of 11 amino acids. The CDR3 coding sequence is TGTGCCTGGAGTAGCAGGTCAGGTTGGTTTTTT. Protein product: CAWSSRSGWFF.

Notes on this clone: Other DNA sequences in the same sample also yield this CDR3. The J gene is TRBJ1-2, the V gene TRBV7-9; D is ambiguous. Trimming removed 3 bases at V and 5 bases at J, with 10 bases between. The CDR3 has 13 residues. Germline V CDR1 and CDR2: SEHNR, FQNEAQ (reference sequence). CDR3 sequence: CASSFGGGYGYTF. As DNA, the CDR3 is TGTGCCAGCAGCTTCGGTGGAGGATATGGCTACACCTTC.

As DNA, the CDR3 is TGTGCCAGCAGTTTTACGGGACAGGGCTTTGGCCAGCCCCAGCATTTT. This translates into CASSFTGQGFGQPQHF. The rearrangement uses TRBV28 and TRBJ1-5; 9 bases match TRBD1. The CDR3 has 16 residues. Trimming removed 3 bases from V and 7 bases from J; junction bases left unmatched: 10. The germline CDR1 and CDR2 sequences are MDHEN and SYDVKM. Using reference TRBV28 and TRBJ1-5 for the parts outside the CDR3, the full variable domain is DVKVTQSSRYLVKRTGEKVFLECVQDMDHENMFWYRQDPGLGLRLIYFSYDVKMKEKGDIPEGYSVSREKKERFSLILESASTNQTSMYLCASSFTGQGFGQPQHFGDGTRLSIL.

The gene calls are TRBV5-5 and TRBJ1-4, with D possibly matching TRBD1 (6 bases). Germline CDR1 reads SGHKS; CDR2 reads YYEKEE (reference sequence). The CDR3 contains 15 residues. Trimming took 4 bases from V and 8 from J, leaving 18 bases between them. The CDR3 DNA reads as TGTGCCAGCAGCCGCGGACAGCCTGCGGCCGAAAAACTGTTTTTT. This translates into CASSRGQPAAEKLFF.

With respect to this clone: A junction end diverges from the germline sequence, so it may reflect a read error. The V gene is TRBV20-1, the J gene TRBJ2-1; TRBD1 aligns across 8 bases. CDR3 length: 11 residues. Germline-derived CDR1 and CDR2 are DFQATT and SNEGSKA (reference sequence). The CDR3 protein is CSARRAGTGLF. The CDR3 DNA follows: TGCAGTGCCAGAAGGGCCGGGACAGGCCTCTTC.

J is TRBJ1-3 and V is TRBV28; TRBD1 matches 8 bases. V lost 3 bases to trimming and J lost 6 bases; unmatched junction nucleotides: 4. Germline CDR1 and CDR2: MDHEN and SYDVKM. This CDR3 has 14 amino acids. CDR3 amino acids: CASSFTGGANTIYF. DNA for the CDR3: TGTGCCAGCAGTTTTACAGGGGGGGCAAACACCATATATTTT.

The V and J genes are TRBV30 and TRBJ1-2; a weak D match, TRBD1 (5 bases). V lost 3 bases, J lost 8 bases, and 13 bases lay in between. The CDR3 is 12 residues long. Germline CDR1 GTSNPN, CDR2 SVGIG (reference sequence). Here the CDR3 reads CAWRRAGDGYTF. CDR3 bases: TGTGCCTGGAGACGGGCGGGGGACGGCTACACCTTC.

CDR3 sequence (DNA): TGTGCCAGCAGCTTAGCCCCTCTAGTCTACGAGCAGTACTTC. Its protein product is CASSLAPLVYEQYF. This rearrangement joins TRBV7-2 to TRBJ2-7, with unresolved D. The length of the CDR3 is 14 residues. CDR1 is SGHTA, CDR2 FQGNSA, per germline. V dropped 0 bases and J dropped 3 bases, with 9 bases sitting between them.

This clone turned up a few times. The chain links TRBV10-1 to TRBJ1-1; D possibly corresponds to TRBD1 (5 bases). This CDR3 is 13 amino acids long. Germline V gives CDR1 WNHNN, CDR2 SYGVQD (reference sequence). The ends were cut back, 6 bases at V and 0 bases at J, with 8 bases in the middle. CDR3 residues: CASSRTLNTEAFF. In DNA form, the CDR3 reads TGCGCCAGCAGCCGGACATTGAACACTGAAGCTTTCTTT.

This clone was picked up one time. The rearrangement joins TRBV7-9 to TRBJ1-1; D not certain. Between the trimmed V and J ends, which lost 5 bases and 8 bases, there was a span of 12 bases. This CDR3 has 12 residues. Germline CDR1 is SEHNR and CDR2 is FQNEAQ (reference sequence). CDR3 coding DNA: TGTGCCAGCAGCCCTCTTGGAGGGGAAGCTTTCTTT. Protein sequence: CASSPLGGEAFF. Full variable domain (rest looked up from reference TRBV7-9 and TRBJ1-1): DTGVSQNPRHKITKRGQNVTFRCDPISEHNRLYWYRQTLGQGPEFLTYFQNEAQLEKSRLLSDRFSAERPKGSFSTLEIQRTEQGDSAMYLCASSPLGGEAFFGQGTRLTVV.

The CDR3 protein is CASSPRRGGRDTQYF. Here the CDR3 DNA reads TGTGCCAGCAGCCCCCGGCGGGGGGGCCGAGATACGCAGTATTTT. The chain joins TRBV7-2 to TRBJ2-3; TRBD2 matches 9 bases. The germline gives CDR1 SGHTA, CDR2 FQGNSA. This CDR3 is built from 15 residues. The junction had 8 bases not matched to a gene; V was cut back by 5 bases and J by 5 bases.

The chain uses TRBV11-2 and TRBJ1-4; D is perhaps TRBD1 (6 bases). The CDR3 is made up of 16 amino acids. The V end was cut by 5 bases, the J end by 6 bases, with 19 bases between. From germline, CDR1 is SGHAT and CDR2 FQNNGV. This CDR3 is CASSTRLQGADEKLFF. The CDR3 DNA follows: TGTGCCAGCAGCACCCGCCTACAGGGAGCAGATGAAAAACTGTTTTTT.

The chain links TRBV23-1 to TRBJ1-5; D is possibly TRBD1 (6 bases). TRBV23-1 is filed as an ORF, its function uncertain. Trimming removed 2 bases from V and 6 bases from J, with 14 bases in between. The CDR3 length is 15 residues. This chain's CDR3 is CASSQHSGHRQPQHF. DNA for the CDR3: TGCGCCAGCAGTCAACACTCGGGACACCGTCAGCCCCAGCATTTT.

The J gene is TRBJ1-3, the V gene TRBV18; 7 nucleotides align to TRBD1. Trimming cost V 1 base and J 6 bases; bases outside gene matches: 6. The CDR3 sequence is 15 residues long. Germline CDR1 and CDR2: KGHSH and LQKENI. The CDR3 here is CASSPRQGRENTIYF. DNA of the CDR3: TGTGCCAGCTCACCACGACAGGGTAGAGAAAACACCATATATTTT.

The chain carries TRBV27 and TRBJ2-5; D not certain. Trimming took 3 bases from V and 5 from J, leaving 16 bases between them. The CDR3 totals 15 residues. Germline V gene data show CDR1 as MNHEY and CDR2 as SMNVEV (reference sequence). This CDR3 is CASSLVLAGLETQYF. CDR3 DNA sequence: TGTGCCAGCAGTTTGGTTTTGGCAGGATTGGAGACCCAGTACTTC.

J is TRBJ2-7 and V is TRBV2; D gene ambiguous. The CDR3 has 12 residues. V gave up 6 bases and J gave up 4 bases, with 10 bases separating them. Germline V CDR1 and CDR2: SNHLY, FYNNEI. Here the CDR3 reads CASRVETYEQYF. In nucleotides, the CDR3 is TGTGCCAGCAGGGTAGAGACTTACGAGCAGTACTTC. Full variable domain (outside the CDR3, taken from reference TRBV2 and TRBJ2-7): EPEVTQTPSHQVTQMGQEVILRCVPISNHLYFYWYRQILGQKVEFLVSFYNNEISEKSEIFDDQFSVERPDGSNFTLKIRSTKLEDSAMYFCASRVETYEQYFGPGTRLTVT.

V gene TRBV23-1 combines with J gene TRBJ1-3; D ambiguous. TRBV23-1 belongs to the ORF category, with a function that is uncertain. The CDR3 sequence is 16 residues long. The V and J ends lost 4 bases and 0 bases respectively, with 13 bases between them. The CDR3 loop is CASSPPGSFSGNTIYF. The CDR3 DNA reads TGCGCCAGCAGTCCCCCGGGAAGCTTCTCTGGAAACACCATATATTTT.

The chain is built from TRBV19 and TRBJ1-2; 9 bases fit TRBD1. Germline V CDR1 and CDR2: LNHDA, SQIVND (reference sequence). Trimming at V came to 9 bases and at J to 7 bases, leaving 18 bases not matched to a gene. This CDR3 has 16 residues. CDR3: CASHGDPGQGAPGYTF. CDR3 DNA sequence: TGTGCCAGCCATGGGGACCCGGGACAGGGAGCGCCTGGCTACACCTTC.

The rearrangement links TRBV11-2 to TRBJ2-3, with D maybe TRBD1 (6 bases). The CDR3 totals 13 residues. From germline, CDR1 is SGHAT and CDR2 FQNNGV. With 0 bases removed from V and 6 bases from J, the gap between germline ends came to 7 bases. The CDR3 here is CASSLDQGDTQYF. CDR3 coding DNA: TGTGCCAGCAGCTTAGATCAGGGGGATACGCAGTATTTT.

V and J are TRBV2 and TRBJ1-4; a possible D gene is TRBD1 (6 bases). There are 15 residues in the CDR3. V was cut by 5 bases and J by 5 bases, with 15 bases left in between. Germline CDR1 is SNHLY and CDR2 is FYNNEI. The CDR3 sequence is CASSRTGIRNEKLFF. For the CDR3, the DNA is TGTGCCAGCAGTAGAACAGGGATCCGAAATGAAAAACTGTTTTTT.

The rearrangement joins TRBV5-1 to TRBJ2-5, with 7 bases identical to TRBD2. CDR1 SGHRS and CDR2 YFSETQ come from the germline V gene. V lost 1 base to trimming and J lost 4 bases; unmatched junction nucleotides: 16. The length of the CDR3 is 18 residues. The CDR3 here is CASSLKSISVRGGETQYF. The CDR3 DNA reads TGCGCCAGCAGCTTGAAATCGATATCGGTCCGCGGGGGAGAGACCCAGTACTTC.

This chain connects TRBV7-2 to TRBJ2-3; 9 nucleotides agree with TRBD2. The germline V gene encodes CDR1 SGHTA and CDR2 FQGNSA. The junction had 12 bases not matched to a gene; V was cut back by 5 bases and J by 0 bases. The CDR3 has 18 amino acids. The CDR3 here is CASSRRAGGRVSTDTQYF. The CDR3 coding sequence is TGTGCCAGCAGCCGAAGGGCGGGGGGGCGGGTAAGCACAGATACGCAGTATTTT.

The rearrangement joins TRBV4-1 to TRBJ1-1; a possible D gene is TRBD1 (5 bases). The V end lost 2 bases, the J end lost 12 bases, and 13 bases lay between the germline ends. Looked up from germline, CDR1 is MGHRA and CDR2 is YSYEKL. This CDR3 spans 12 amino acids. DNA for the CDR3: TGCGCCAGCAGCCAAAGCGACAGCGCAACTTTCTTT. Translated, it gives CASSQSDSATFF.

This clone was recorded once. The chain combines TRBV15 with TRBJ2-7; 11 bases fit TRBD2. Trimming took 5 bases from V and 2 from J; bases not matched to a gene: 8. In germline, CDR1 is LNHNV, CDR2 YYDKDF (reference sequence). CDR3 size: 16 residues. The CDR3: CATSPGRGLAAYEQYF. The CDR3 coding sequence is TGTGCCACCAGCCCTGGTAGGGGACTAGCGGCCTACGAGCAGTACTTC.

The chain couples TRBV7-9 to TRBJ1-1; 7 nucleotides agree with TRBD1. J was trimmed by 1 base and V by 5 bases; bases with no gene match: 10. This CDR3 has 16 residues. Per germline, CDR1 SEHNR and CDR2 FQNEAQ (reference sequence). Here the CDR3 reads CASSHKPQGGNTEAFF. Here the CDR3 DNA reads TGTGCCAGCAGCCACAAACCTCAGGGGGGGAACACTGAAGCTTTCTTT.